This TCR beta chain is drawn from a study of T-cell reconstitution after alpha-beta-depleted transplantation in children. General observations from the study: Surviving recipient cells, namely T cells and thymic progenitors, were the source of high day-60 TCRbeta diversity in some patients. Alpha-beta T cells present about two months after transplant were reported to originate from several hundred expanded graft clones. Fresh T-cell production supplied most of the T-cell counts and diversity seen one year after transplant.

In regard to this clonotype: Its antigen is currently unknown.

Preparing the TCRbeta library involved the use of unique molecular identifiers. MiXCR, run by TCRdb on the PCR reads, gives a single entry per CDR3 protein. The table shows 700,000 to 950,000 distinct CDR3 sequences, with 15% to 20% occurring only once. The clonotype originates from a male patient younger than 18 who had a stem cell transplant for acute lymphoblastic leukemia, so the T cells may come from the graft donor. The sequencing here drew on PBMCs, mostly from graft donor cells, taken 360 days after TCRalphabeta/CD19-depleted stem cell transplant.

This CDR3 is CASTSRGSGLYNEQFF. CDR3 DNA: TGCGCCAGCACCTCGAGGGGTAGCGGGCTCTACAATGAGCAGTTCTTC. The rearrangement links TRBV5-1 to TRBJ2-1; 7 bases are shared with TRBD2. Germline CDR1 reads SGHRS; CDR2 reads YFSETQ. The ends lost 6 bases at V and 3 bases at J; junction bases unmatched: 12. CDR3 length: 16 residues. Full variable domain (remainder filled in from reference TRBV5-1 and TRBJ2-1): KAGVTQTPRYLIKTRGQQVTLSCSPISGHRSVSWYQQTPGQGLQFLFEYFSETQRNKGNFPGRFSGRQFSNSRSEMNVSTLELGDSALYLCASTSRGSGLYNEQFFGPGTRLTVL.